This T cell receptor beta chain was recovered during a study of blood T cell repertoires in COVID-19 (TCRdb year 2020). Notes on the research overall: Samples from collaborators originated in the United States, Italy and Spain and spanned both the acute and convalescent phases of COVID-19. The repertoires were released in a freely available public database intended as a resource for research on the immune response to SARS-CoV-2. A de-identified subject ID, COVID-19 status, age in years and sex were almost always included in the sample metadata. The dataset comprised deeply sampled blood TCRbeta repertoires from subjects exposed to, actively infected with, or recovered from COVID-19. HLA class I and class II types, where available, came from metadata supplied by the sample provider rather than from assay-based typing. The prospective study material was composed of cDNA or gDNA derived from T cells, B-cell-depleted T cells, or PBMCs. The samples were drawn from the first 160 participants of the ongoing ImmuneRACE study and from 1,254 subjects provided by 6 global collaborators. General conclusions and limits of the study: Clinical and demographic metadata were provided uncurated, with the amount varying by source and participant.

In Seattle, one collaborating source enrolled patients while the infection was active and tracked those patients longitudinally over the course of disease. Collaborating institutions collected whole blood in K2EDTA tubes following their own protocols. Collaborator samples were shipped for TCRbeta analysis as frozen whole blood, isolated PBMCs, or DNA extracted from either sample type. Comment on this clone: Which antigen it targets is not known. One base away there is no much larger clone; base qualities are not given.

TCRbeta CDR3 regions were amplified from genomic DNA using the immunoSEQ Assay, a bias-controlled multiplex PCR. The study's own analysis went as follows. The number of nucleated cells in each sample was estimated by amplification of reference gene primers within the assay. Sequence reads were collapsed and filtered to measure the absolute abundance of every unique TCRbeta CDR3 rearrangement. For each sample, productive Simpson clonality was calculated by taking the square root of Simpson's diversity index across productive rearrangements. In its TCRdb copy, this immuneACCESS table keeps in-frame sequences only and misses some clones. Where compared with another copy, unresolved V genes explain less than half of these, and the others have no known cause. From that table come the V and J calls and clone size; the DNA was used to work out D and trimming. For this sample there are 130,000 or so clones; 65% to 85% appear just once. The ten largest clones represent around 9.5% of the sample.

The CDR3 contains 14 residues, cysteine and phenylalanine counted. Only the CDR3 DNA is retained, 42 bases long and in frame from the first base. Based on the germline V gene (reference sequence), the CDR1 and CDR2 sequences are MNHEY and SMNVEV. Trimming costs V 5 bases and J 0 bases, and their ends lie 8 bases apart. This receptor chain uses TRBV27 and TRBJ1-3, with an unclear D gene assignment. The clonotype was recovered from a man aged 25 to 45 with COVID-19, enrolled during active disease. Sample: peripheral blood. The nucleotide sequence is TGTGCCAGCAGTCTCCACTACTCTGGAAACACCATATATTTT. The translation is CASSLHYSGNTIYF.